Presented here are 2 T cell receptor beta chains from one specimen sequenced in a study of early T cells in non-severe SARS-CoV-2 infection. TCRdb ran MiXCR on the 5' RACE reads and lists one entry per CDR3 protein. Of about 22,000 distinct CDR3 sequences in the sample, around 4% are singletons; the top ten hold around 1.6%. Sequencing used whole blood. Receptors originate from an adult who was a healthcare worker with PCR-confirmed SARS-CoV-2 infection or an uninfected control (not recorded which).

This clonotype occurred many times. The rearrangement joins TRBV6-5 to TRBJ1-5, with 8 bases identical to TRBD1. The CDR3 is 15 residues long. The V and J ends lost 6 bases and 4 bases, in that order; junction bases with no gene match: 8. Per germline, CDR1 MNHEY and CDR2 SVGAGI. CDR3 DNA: TGTGCCAGCAGATTGCAGGGGACAGGAAATCAGCCCCAGCATTTT. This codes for CASRLQGTGNQPQHF.

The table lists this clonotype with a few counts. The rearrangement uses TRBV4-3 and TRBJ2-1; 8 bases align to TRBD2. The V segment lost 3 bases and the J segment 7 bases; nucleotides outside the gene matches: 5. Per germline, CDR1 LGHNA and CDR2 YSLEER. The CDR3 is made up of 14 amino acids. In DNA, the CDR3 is TGCGCCAGCAGCCAGGGCGGGGGGAGTAATGAGCAGTTCTTC. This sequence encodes CASSQGGGSNEQFF.